These 24 T cell receptor beta chains originate from one sample sequenced in a study of blood T cells in healthy people across ages. Primed by a sample-barcoded 5' primer and a J-beta primer mix, a second PCR proceeded for 7 to 11 cycles. Each CDR3 protein is one row after TCRdb ran MiXCR on the 5' RACE reads. The data contain about 1,500,000 distinct CDR3 sequences, about 30% of them singletons. The specimen sequenced was blood. These receptors were obtained from a woman aged 30 to 39 in good health.

V is TRBV30 and J is TRBJ2-4; TRBD1 might be the D (6 bases). The V gene lost 0 bases and the J gene lost 9 bases, with 9 bases spanning the gap. The germline V gene has CDR1 GTSNPN and CDR2 SVGIG (reference sequence). This CDR3 contains 12 residues. The CDR3 DNA reads TGTGCCTGGAGTGTGATACAGGGCATTCAGTACTTC. Its translation is CAWSVIQGIQYF. The full variable domain, completed using reference TRBV30 and TRBJ2-4, is SQTIHQWPATLVQPVGSPLSLECTVEGTSNPNLYWYRQAAGRGLQLLFYSVGIGQISSEVPQNLSASRPQDRQFILSSKKLLLSDSGFYLCAWSVIQGIQYFGAGTRLSVL.

The chain employs TRBV6-1 and TRBJ1-5; D not certain. The CDR3 contains 14 residues. Deletions cut 1 base from V and 4 bases from J, with 8 bases between. Germline-derived CDR1 and CDR2 are MNHNS and SASEGT. CDR3 coding DNA: TGTGCCAGCAGTGAAGTGGTGGGGAATCAGCCCCAGCATTTT. It translates to CASSEVVGNQPQHF.

The rearrangement links TRBV2 to TRBJ1-5; D is uncertain. V was shortened by 2 bases and J by 7 bases, with 12 bases between the two germline ends. The CDR3 runs 14 residues. Per germline, CDR1 SNHLY and CDR2 FYNNEI. The CDR3 protein is CASSESWAGQPQHF. For the CDR3, the DNA is TGTGCCAGCAGTGAAAGCTGGGCCGGGCAGCCCCAGCATTTT. The full variable domain, in which reference TRBV2 and TRBJ1-5 provide the parts outside the CDR3, is EPEVTQTPSHQVTQMGQEVILRCVPISNHLYFYWYRQILGQKVEFLVSFYNNEISEKSEIFDDQFSVERPDGSNFTLKIRSTKLEDSAMYFCASSESWAGQPQHFGDGTRLSIL.

The chain is built from TRBV12-3 or TRBV12-4 and TRBJ2-1; maybe TRBD2 (6 bases). The CDR3 runs 15 residues. V lost 1 base and J lost 8, with 15 bases in between. The CDR3 nucleotides are TGTGCCAGCAGTTTAGGGGGGGTAGGAGGGGATGAGCAGTTCTTC. This encodes CASSLGGVGGDEQFF.

The chain combines TRBV7-9 with TRBJ2-1, with D possibly TRBD1 on 5 matching bases. The CDR3 is 20 residues long. Trimming removed 1 base from V and 9 bases from J, with 31 bases in between. Germline lookup yields CDR1 SEHNR and CDR2 FQNEAQ (reference sequence). CDR3 in DNA: TGTGCCAGCAGCTTAGGATCCAGGGTTGTGGGGCTAGTTAAGACGTGTGAGCAGTTCTTC. Amino acid sequence: CASSLGSRVVGLVKTCEQFF.

V and J are TRBV18 and TRBJ1-1; weak D call: TRBD1 (5 bases). CDR1 is KGHSH and CDR2 is LQKENI in the germline V gene. Trimming shortened V by 2 bases and J by 6 bases, and 13 bases separated the two germline ends. The CDR3 runs to 14 residues. CDR3 DNA: TGTGCCAGCTCACCATTACAGGTTAAGGCTGAAGCTTTCTTT. This gives the protein CASSPLQVKAEAFF.

This chain links TRBV20-1 with TRBJ1-5; D may be TRBD1 (5 bases). CDR1 and CDR2 (germline): DFQATT, SNEGSKA (reference sequence). V was clipped by 5 bases and J by 1 base, with 12 bases between them. CDR3 length: 14 residues. As DNA, the CDR3 is TGCAGTGCTCCCGACGGGGGAAGCAATCAGCCCCAGCATTTT. Translating it yields CSAPDGGSNQPQHF.

This clonotype was seen a few times. The J gene is TRBJ2-1, the V gene TRBV12-3 or TRBV12-4; D perhaps matches TRBD1 (5 bases). This CDR3 has 14 amino acids. V was clipped by 5 bases and J by 7 bases, with 15 bases between them. DNA for the CDR3: TGTGCCAGCAGTGGGGCCCTCGGAGATAATGAGCAGTTCTTC. The encoded protein is CASSGALGDNEQFF.

CDR3 DNA: TGTGCCTGGAGTCCAGTCTCCTACGAGCAGTACTTC. Protein product: CAWSPVSYEQYF. The rearrangement joins TRBV30 to TRBJ2-7; D gene uncertain. V was clipped by 2 bases and J by 0 bases, with 5 bases between them. From germline, CDR1 is GTSNPN and CDR2 SVGIG (reference sequence). The CDR3 is made up of 12 amino acids. Complete variable domain (other parts from reference TRBV30 and TRBJ2-7): SQTIHQWPATLVQPVGSPLSLECTVEGTSNPNLYWYRQAAGRGLQLLFYSVGIGQISSEVPQNLSASRPQDRQFILSSKKLLLSDSGFYLCAWSPVSYEQYFGPGTRLTVT.

Only a few counts were recorded for this clonotype. This chain connects TRBV7-2 to TRBJ2-7; TRBD1 might be the D (6 bases). Germline V gene data show CDR1 as SGHTA and CDR2 as FQGNSA. Trimming left V 5 bases short and J 6 bases short, with 11 bases between. This CDR3 spans 12 amino acids. Here the CDR3 reads CASSRDILEQYF. CDR3 DNA sequence: TGTGCCAGCAGCCGGGACATCCTCGAGCAGTACTTC.

The V gene is TRBV5-1, the J gene TRBJ2-7, with 7 nucleotides matching TRBD1. CDR3 size: 14 residues. V lost 4 bases to trimming and J lost 2 bases; unmatched junction nucleotides: 6. The germline V gene encodes CDR1 SGHRS and CDR2 YFSETQ. The CDR3 sequence is CASSKGQTTYEQYF. For the CDR3, the DNA is TGCGCCAGCAGCAAGGGACAGACCACCTACGAGCAGTACTTC.

V and J are TRBV12-3 or TRBV12-4 and TRBJ1-5; 8 nucleotides line up with TRBD1. The V and J ends lost 7 bases and 7 bases, in that order; junction bases with no gene match: 18. The CDR3 has 17 amino acids. The CDR3 reads CASNDRGGFIGGQPQHF. The CDR3 DNA follows: TGTGCCAGCAACGACAGGGGTGGGTTTATTGGTGGGCAGCCCCAGCATTTT.

Only a few counts were recorded for this clonotype. V gene TRBV5-1 combines with J gene TRBJ2-1; 7 bases agree with TRBD2. The germline V gene has CDR1 SGHRS and CDR2 YFSETQ. The J segment lost 6 bases and the V segment lost 2 bases, leaving 8 bases of the junction unmatched. The CDR3 runs to 15 residues. The CDR3 sequence: CASSFERDGGNEQFF. CDR3 nucleotides: TGCGCCAGCAGCTTCGAGCGGGACGGGGGCAATGAGCAGTTCTTC.

V gene TRBV6-1 combines with J gene TRBJ1-2, with a weak D call TRBD1 (6 bases). In germline, CDR1 is MNHNS, CDR2 SASEGT. The V gene lost 4 bases and the J gene lost 0 bases, with 12 bases spanning the gap. This CDR3 region has 15 residues. CDR3 residues: CASSAEGGTNYGYTF. CDR3 in DNA: TGTGCCAGCAGTGCTGAAGGGGGTACTAACTATGGCTACACCTTC.

Comments on this clonotype: This may arise from a read error, as a much more abundant clone is one base away. The chain links TRBV9 to TRBJ2-1, with 7 bases fitting TRBD1. Germline CDR1 reads SGDLS; CDR2 reads YYNGEE. CDR3 length equals 15 residues. CDR3 sequence reads: CASSRDRAAYKEQFF. The CDR3 DNA sequence: TGTGCCAGCAGCCGAGACAGGGCGGCCTACAAAGAGCAGTTCTTC.

This clonotype was seen a few times. At one boundary the junction diverges from the germline segment, which might be a read error. The V and J genes are TRBV12-3 or TRBV12-4 and TRBJ2-3; 7 positions match TRBD1. The CDR3 loop spans 15 amino acids. CDR3 amino acids: CAGSLQGLVADTQYF. Written as DNA, the CDR3 is TGTGCCGGCAGTTTACAGGGGCTAGTAGCAGATACGCAGTATTTT.

The chain employs TRBV19 and TRBJ2-7; either TRBD1 or TRBD2 may supply D (6 bases each). The V and J ends lost 5 bases and 3 bases respectively, with 14 bases between them. The germline gives CDR1 LNHDA, CDR2 SQIVND (reference sequence). The CDR3 has 14 amino acids. This CDR3 is CASSPGAGHYEQYF. Written as DNA, the CDR3 is TGTGCCAGTAGTCCAGGGGCGGGACACTACGAGCAGTACTTC. Full variable domain (remainder filled in from reference TRBV19 and TRBJ2-7): DGGITQSPKYLFRKEGQNVTLSCEQNLNHDAMYWYRQDPGQGLRLIYYSQIVNDFQKGDIAEGYSVSREKKESFPLTVTSAQKNPTAFYLCASSPGAGHYEQYFGPGTRLTVT.

The chain uses TRBV7-2 and TRBJ1-4, with TRBD1 matching 8 bases. The germline V gene has CDR1 SGHTA and CDR2 FQGNSA. The CDR3 consists of 16 residues. J gave up 1 base and V 5 bases, and 6 bases lay outside the gene matches. DNA of the CDR3: TGTGCCAGCAGCCCCCGACAGGGGAGAACTAATGAAAAACTGTTTTTT. It codes for CASSPRQGRTNEKLFF.

This clonotype has only a few counts. Germline and junction disagree at one end, which may indicate a read error. The V call is TRBV20-1, the J call TRBJ2-1; 8 bases line up with TRBD2. This CDR3 is 16 amino acids long. Germline loops: CDR1 DFQATT, CDR2 SNEGSKA (reference sequence). In nucleotides, the CDR3 is TGCAGTGCAAGAGATACAGCGGGAGACTCCTACAATGAGCAGTTCTTC. Its translation is CSARDTAGDSYNEQFF.

This clonotype was counted only a few times. The V gene is TRBV6-1, the J gene TRBJ1-6; 8 nucleotides align to TRBD1. The trim removed 8 bases at V and 11 bases at J, leaving 5 bases unmatched. In germline, CDR1 is MNHNS, CDR2 SASEGT. The CDR3 length is 12 residues. CDR3 sequence reads: CASSRTGPPLHF. The DNA of the CDR3 is TGTGCCAGCTCAAGGACAGGGCCACCCCTCCACTTT.

This clonotype was recorded a few times. V and J are TRBV4-1 and TRBJ1-1, with D maybe TRBD1 (6 bases). The CDR3 is 14 residues long. The germline gives CDR1 MGHRA, CDR2 YSYEKL. The V gene lost 8 bases and the J gene lost 1 base, with 14 bases spanning the gap. The CDR3 DNA reads as TGCGCCAGCGCTGTGGGGGCTCCGAACACTGAAGCTTTCTTT. This sequence encodes CASAVGAPNTEAFF.

This clonotype was found a few times. This sequence joins TRBV7-2 and TRBJ2-5, with a tentative D call TRBD2 (5 bases). This CDR3 has 15 amino acids. Germline CDR1 SGHTA, CDR2 FQGNSA. With 6 bases removed from V and 1 base from J, the gap between germline ends came to 15 bases. The CDR3 loop reads CASSLLLDLQETQYF. The CDR3 nucleotides read TGTGCCAGCAGTCTCTTACTAGACCTCCAAGAGACCCAGTACTTC.

The rearrangement uses TRBV3-1 and TRBJ2-1, with D unclear. The CDR3 spans 12 residues. Between the trimmed V and J ends, which lost 0 bases and 9 bases, there was a span of 6 bases. Germline CDR1 is LGHDT and CDR2 is YNNKEL (reference sequence). The CDR3 DNA is TGTGCCAGCAGCCAAGATTTGTTTGAGCAGTTCTTC. Its protein product is CASSQDLFEQFF.

This clonotype was seen a few times. The chain combines TRBV12-3 or TRBV12-4 with TRBJ2-3; D is tentatively TRBD1 or TRBD2 (6 bases each). V lost 4 bases to trimming and J lost 6 bases, with 20 bases between them. This CDR3 comprises 16 residues. For the CDR3, the DNA is TGTGCCAGCAGTTCTCGCCTCAGGGGAGGATGGGATACGCAGTATTTT. Translated: CASSSRLRGGWDTQYF.